This is a list of T cell receptor beta chains from one sample in a study of blood T cell repertoires in COVID-19. The method was immunoSEQ multiplex PCR; TCRdb's version includes in-frame clones alone and lacks a portion of them. Here the sample spans approximately 68,000 clones, less than 90% being singletons. The sequenced sample was peripheral blood. All receptors derive from a man aged 45-65 years with active COVID-19. Each CDR3 is given without its conserved first and last residue.

j_call: TRBJ2-3
v_call: TRBV19
cdr3_aa: ASSTDRISSTDTQY

j_call: TRBJ1-2
v_call: TRBV24-1
cdr3_aa: ATSDAQGGYGYT

j_call: TRBJ1-1
v_call: TRBV4-1
cdr3_aa: ASSQEPDRFTEAF

j_call: TRBJ2-3
v_call: TRBV5-4
cdr3_aa: ASSLRSRGSTDTQY

j_call: TRBJ2-1
v_call: TRBV7-9
cdr3_aa: ASSPIRGRFAYNEQF

j_call: TRBJ2-2
v_call: TRBV11-2
cdr3_aa: ASSLVSGVGANTGELF

j_call: TRBJ2-2
v_call: TRBV25-1
cdr3_aa: ASKGTGATGELF

j_call: TRBJ1-1
v_call: TRBV28
cdr3_aa: ASSTVNTEAF

j_call: TRBJ1-2
v_call: TRBV9
cdr3_aa: ASRLDSLTGGYT

j_call: TRBJ2-1
v_call: TRBV6-6
cdr3_aa: ASSYSTGSYNEQF

j_call: TRBJ1-2
v_call: TRBV7-6
cdr3_aa: ASSLAHRDYGYT

j_call: TRBJ2-7
v_call: TRBV10-3
cdr3_aa: AIRQGVADEQY

j_call: TRBJ2-5
v_call: TRBV5-1
cdr3_aa: ASSRDRGWQETQY